This is a list of T cell receptor beta chains from one sample in a study of vaccination effects on CD4 cells after COVID-19. Antigens of these TCRs are unknown. The data were produced by immunoSEQ multiplex PCR, yet TCRdb's version contains in-frame clones alone and is incomplete. The table has fewer than 65,000 clones, over 70% seen once. Source: CD4+ T cells from PBMCs cultured with HCoV-OC43 spike peptides, taken before COVID-19 vaccination. The receptors were sampled from a human donor who received a COVID-19 vaccine. Both conserved end residues are part of each CDR3. Each record gives: CDR3 length, V gene, clone size, J gene, D gene, CDR3 DNA, CDR3 protein. D genes are given only for firm matches. Only some rows state a clone size, as once, few, many or a class for expanded clones.

>13|TRBV6-5|.|TRBJ1-5|TRBD1
TGTGCCAGCAGTACAGGGGTATACCAGCCCCAGCATTTT
CASSTGVYQPQHF
>14|TRBV4-3|once|TRBJ1-6|TRBD1
TGCGCCAGCAGGCCGGGACAGAATAATTCACCCCTCCACTTT
CASRPGQNNSPLHF
>14|TRBV6-5|.|TRBJ1-5|.
TGTGCCAGCAGCCCCACCCAGAACGGTCAGCCCCAGCATTTT
CASSPTQNGQPQHF
>15|TRBV6-5|.|TRBJ2-4|TRBD2
TGTGCCAGCAGTTACTCGACTAGCGGGGGGAACATTCAGTACTTC
CASSYSTSGGNIQYF
>16|TRBV4-2|.|TRBJ2-1|TRBD2
TGTGCCAGCAGCCAAGCCCAGCGGGGGGAGTACAATGAGCAGTTCTTC
CASSQAQRGEYNEQFF
>13|TRBV12-3/TRBV12-4|.|TRBJ1-2|.
TGTGCCAGCAGCCGGACACTGGCTAGTAGCTACACCTTC
CASSRTLASSYTF
>16|TRBV10-3|.|TRBJ2-2|.
TGTGCCATCAGTGAGTCTCAGGGTTTTAACACCGGGGAGCTGTTTTTT
CAISESQGFNTGELFF
>16|TRBV10-1|.|TRBJ2-5|TRBD1
TGCGCCAGCAGTGACTACCGGGACAGGGGAACCGAGACCCAGTACTTC
CASSDYRDRGTETQYF
>14|TRBV24-1|few|TRBJ2-1|.
TGTGCCACCAGTGCACAGGGTAAAACCAATGAGCAGTTCTTC
CATSAQGKTNEQFF
>14|TRBV6-5|.|TRBJ2-3|.
TGTGCCAGCAGTTATATGCTTGGCACAGATACGCAGTATTTT
CASSYMLGTDTQYF
>14|TRBV6-4|few|TRBJ2-1|TRBD1
TGTGCCAGTTCCCAGGGGGCGACCTACAATGAGCAGTTCTTC
CASSQGATYNEQFF
>15|TRBV6-5|.|TRBJ1-2|.
TGTGCCAGCAGGGAGGGCGGGGGTAATTTCTATGGCTACACCTTC
CASREGGGNFYGYTF
>16|TRBV24-1|.|TRBJ2-5|TRBD2
TGTGCCACCAGTGATCCCGGGACTAGCGGGGGGGAGACCCAGTACTTC
CATSDPGTSGGETQYF
>12|TRBV12-3/TRBV12-4|.|TRBJ2-3|.
TGTGCCAGCGGCGGTCACACCGATACGCAGTATTTT
CASGGHTDTQYF
>16|TRBV15|.|TRBJ2-2|TRBD2
TGTGCCACCAGCAGAGATCGCGGGGGGGGCACCGGGGAGCTGTTTTTT
CATSRDRGGGTGELFF
>15|TRBV6-6|.|TRBJ1-5|TRBD1
TGTGCCAGCAGTTACGGGACAGGTAACAATCAGCCCCAGCATTTT
CASSYGTGNNQPQHF
>16|TRBV5-1|.|TRBJ2-5|.
TGCGCCAGCAGCCTCCGACCTGACCCAGAAGGGGAGACCCAGTACTTC
CASSLRPDPEGETQYF
>17|TRBV23-1|.|TRBJ1-2|TRBD1
TGCGCCAGCAGTCATCCGGGACAGGGGGACGAGGGATATGGCTACACCTTC
CASSHPGQGDEGYGYTF
>15|TRBV18|.|TRBJ1-3|.
TGTGCCAGCTCACCAGGAGTAGCCTCTGGAAACACCATATATTTT
CASSPGVASGNTIYF
>15|TRBV2|.|TRBJ2-4|.
TGTGCCAGCAGTGAAGGGACAGTACCCAAAAACATTCAGTACTTC
CASSEGTVPKNIQYF
>16|TRBV18|.|TRBJ1-1|.
TGTGCCAGCTCACCACCGAGAAACTACCTTAACACTGAAGCTTTCTTT
CASSPPRNYLNTEAFF
>14|TRBV6-5|.|TRBJ2-1|.
TGTGCCAGCCGTCGTTGGACAGTTGATAATGAGCAGTTCTTC
CASRRWTVDNEQFF
>14|TRBV28|.|TRBJ1-5|.
TGTGCCAGCAGTTCTTCCCCGGCGTCGCAGCCCCAGCATTTT
CASSSSPASQPQHF
>16|TRBV4-2|.|TRBJ1-1|.
TGTGCCAGCAGCCAAGATTTGGTCTTTGGGAACACTGAAGCTTTCTTT
CASSQDLVFGNTEAFF
>16|TRBV6-5|few|TRBJ1-3|TRBD1
TGTGCCAGCAGTTACTCCAGACAGGGGACCGGAAACACCATATATTTT
CASSYSRQGTGNTIYF
>15|TRBV5-1|.|TRBJ2-5|TRBD2
TGCGCCAGCAGTTATCTAGCGGGGGTACAAGAGACCCAGTACTTC
CASSYLAGVQETQYF
>15|TRBV7-2|.|TRBJ1-5|.
TGTGCCAGCAGCCCACGACAGGAACGCAATCAGCCCCAGCATTTT
CASSPRQERNQPQHF
>14|TRBV6-5|.|TRBJ2-4|TRBD1
TGTGCCAGCAGTTACGGGACAGCGTTAAACATTCAGTACTTC
CASSYGTALNIQYF
>14|TRBV5-3|.|TRBJ1-2|.
TGTGCCAGAAGCATCTATCGGAGGAGCTATGGCTACACCTTC
CARSIYRRSYGYTF
>14|TRBV18|once|TRBJ2-5|TRBD1
TGTGCCAGCTCACCCGGGACAGCCCCCGGGACCCAGTACTTC
CASSPGTAPGTQYF